This T cell receptor beta chain comes out of a study of blood T cell repertoires in COVID-19. About the research overall: The analysed material was cDNA or gDNA that came from T cells, B-cell-depleted T cells, or PBMCs.

TCRdb keeps only in-frame clones here, not all; method: immunoSEQ multiplex PCR. The sample yields almost 350,000 clones, approximately 89% seen once. The CDR3 covers 15 residues. The germline V gene encodes CDR1 LGHNT and CDR2 FRNRAP. V lost 5 bases and J lost 5; bases outside the gene matches: 10. The sample consisted of peripheral blood. This chain joins TRBV12-5 and TRBJ2-7; TRBD1 matches at 9 bases. The clonotype originates from a woman aged 60-75 years with COVID-19, enrolled during active disease. The CDR3 region is CASGPDRGRTHEQYF. CDR3 nucleotides: TGTGCTAGTGGTCCAGACAGGGGGAGGACCCACGAGCAGTACTTC.